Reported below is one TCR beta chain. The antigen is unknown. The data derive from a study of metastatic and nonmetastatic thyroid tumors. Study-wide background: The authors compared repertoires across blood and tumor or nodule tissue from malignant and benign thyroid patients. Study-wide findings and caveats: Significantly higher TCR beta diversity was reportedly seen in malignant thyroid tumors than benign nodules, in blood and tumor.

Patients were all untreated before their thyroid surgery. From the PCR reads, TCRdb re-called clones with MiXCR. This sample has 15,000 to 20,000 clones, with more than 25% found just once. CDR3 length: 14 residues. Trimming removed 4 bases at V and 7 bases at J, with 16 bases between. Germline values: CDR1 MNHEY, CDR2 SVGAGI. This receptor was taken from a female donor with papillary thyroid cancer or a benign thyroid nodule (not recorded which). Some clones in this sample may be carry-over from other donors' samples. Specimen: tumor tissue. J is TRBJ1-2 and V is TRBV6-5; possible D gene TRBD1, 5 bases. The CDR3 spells CASSLQEAVGGYTF. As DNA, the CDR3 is TGTGCCAGCAGTTTACAGGAGGCCGTTGGTGGCTACACCTTC.